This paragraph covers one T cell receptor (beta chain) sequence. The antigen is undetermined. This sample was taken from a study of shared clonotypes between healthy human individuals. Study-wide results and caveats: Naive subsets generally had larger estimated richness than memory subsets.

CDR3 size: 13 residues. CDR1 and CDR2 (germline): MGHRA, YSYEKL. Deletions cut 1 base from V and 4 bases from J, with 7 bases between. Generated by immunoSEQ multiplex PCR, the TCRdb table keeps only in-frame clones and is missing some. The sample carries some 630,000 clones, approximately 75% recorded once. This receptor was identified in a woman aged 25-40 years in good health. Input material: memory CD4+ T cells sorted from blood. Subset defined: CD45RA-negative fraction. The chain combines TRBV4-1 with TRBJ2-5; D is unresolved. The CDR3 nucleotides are TGCGCCAGCAGCCAAGTCGTGGCAGAGACCCAGTACTTC. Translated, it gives CASSQVVAETQYF.